This T cell receptor beta chain was captured by sequencing in a study of vaccination and CD4 T cells after COVID-19. For the study at large: Participants got two doses of BNT162b2 or mRNA-1273 vaccine. SARS-CoV-2, HCoV-NL63, HCoV-OC43 and HCoV-229E supplied the overlapping spike peptides used to stimulate cells.

Germline values: CDR1 LGHNA, CDR2 YSLEER. This CDR3 is built from 15 residues. Trimming removed 4 bases from V and 8 bases from J, with 20 bases in between. Stated treatment: approximately 11-day PBMC culture with coronavirus spike peptide pools or control peptides (ViraFEST assay). PBMC cultures, at 1.5 million to 2.5 million cells per well, received 8.5 to 10 IU/ml IL-2 and about 10 ug/ml peptide pools. For this clonotype: Antigen: not known.

Cultured CD4+ T-cell DNA underwent Oncomine TCR Beta short-read sequencing. TCRdb redid the calling of the PCR reads with MiXCR, one entry per CDR3 protein. The repertoire holds 13,000 or so distinct CDR3 sequences, roughly half seen once, with about a sixth in the top ten. This TCR was recovered from a human donor who had recovered from COVID-19. Sequenced sample: CD4+ T cells from blood, cultured in vitro. V usage is TRBV4-3 and J usage is TRBJ1-2, with D possibly TRBD1 on 6 matching bases. The CDR3: CASSLGEGEGRGYTF. In DNA, the CDR3 is TGCGCCAGCAGCCTAGGGGAGGGGGAAGGGAGAGGCTACACCTTC.